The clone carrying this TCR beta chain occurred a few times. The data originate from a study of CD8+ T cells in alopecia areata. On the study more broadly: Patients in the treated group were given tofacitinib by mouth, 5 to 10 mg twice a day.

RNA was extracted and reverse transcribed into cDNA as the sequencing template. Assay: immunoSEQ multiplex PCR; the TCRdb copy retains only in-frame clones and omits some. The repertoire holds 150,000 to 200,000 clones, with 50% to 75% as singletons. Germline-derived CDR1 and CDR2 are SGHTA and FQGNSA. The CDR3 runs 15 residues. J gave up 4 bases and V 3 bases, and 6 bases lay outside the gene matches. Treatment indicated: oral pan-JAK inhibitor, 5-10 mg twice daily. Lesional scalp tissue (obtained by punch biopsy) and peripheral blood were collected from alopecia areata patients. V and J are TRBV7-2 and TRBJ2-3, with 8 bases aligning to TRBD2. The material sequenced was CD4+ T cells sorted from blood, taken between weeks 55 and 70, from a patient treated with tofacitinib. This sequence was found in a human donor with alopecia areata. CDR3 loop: CASSFQAGASDTQYF. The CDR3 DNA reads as TGTGCCAGCAGCTTTCAAGCGGGGGCCTCAGATACGCAGTATTTT.